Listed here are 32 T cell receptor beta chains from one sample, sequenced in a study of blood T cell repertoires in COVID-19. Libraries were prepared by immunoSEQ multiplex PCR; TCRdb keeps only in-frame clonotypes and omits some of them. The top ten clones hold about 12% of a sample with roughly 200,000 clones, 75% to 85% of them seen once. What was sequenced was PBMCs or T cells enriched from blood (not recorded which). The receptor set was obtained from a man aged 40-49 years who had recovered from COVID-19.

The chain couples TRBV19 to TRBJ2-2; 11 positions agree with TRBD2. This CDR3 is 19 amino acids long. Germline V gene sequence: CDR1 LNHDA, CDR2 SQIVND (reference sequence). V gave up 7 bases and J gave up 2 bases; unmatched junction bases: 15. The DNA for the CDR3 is TGTGCCAGTACCGCGCACGGGGGTAGCGGGAGGGGAAACACCGGGGAGCTGTTTTTT. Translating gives CASTAHGGSGRGNTGELFF.

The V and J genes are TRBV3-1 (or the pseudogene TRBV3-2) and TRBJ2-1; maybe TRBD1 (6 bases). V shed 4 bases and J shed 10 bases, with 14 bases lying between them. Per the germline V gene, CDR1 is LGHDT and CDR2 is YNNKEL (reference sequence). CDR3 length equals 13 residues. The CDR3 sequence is CASSRLQGREQFF. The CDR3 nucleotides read TGTGCCAGCAGCCGGCTCCAGGGGCGGGAGCAGTTCTTC.

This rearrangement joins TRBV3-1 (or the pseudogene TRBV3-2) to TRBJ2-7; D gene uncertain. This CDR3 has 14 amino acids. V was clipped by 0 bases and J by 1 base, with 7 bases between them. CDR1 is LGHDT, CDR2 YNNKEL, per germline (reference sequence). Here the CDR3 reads CASSQDPYSYEQYV. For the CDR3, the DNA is TGTGCCAGCAGCCAAGATCCCTATTCCTACGAGCAGTACGTC.

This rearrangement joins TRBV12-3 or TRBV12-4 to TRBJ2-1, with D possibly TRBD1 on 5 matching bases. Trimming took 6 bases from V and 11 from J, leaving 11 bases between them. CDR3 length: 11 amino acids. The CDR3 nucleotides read TGTGCCAGCAGGCATGACAGCCAGCAGTTCTTC. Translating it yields CASRHDSQQFF.

For the CDR3, the DNA is TGCGCCAGCAGCTGGGGACGCCGGACAGCCTACAATGAGCAGTTCTTC. This sequence encodes CASSWGRRTAYNEQFF. V gene TRBV5-1 combines with J gene TRBJ2-1; tentative D call: TRBD1 (6 bases). This CDR3 has 16 residues. Germline CDR1 and CDR2: SGHRS and YFSETQ. V was pared by 3 bases and J by 2 bases, with 15 bases between.

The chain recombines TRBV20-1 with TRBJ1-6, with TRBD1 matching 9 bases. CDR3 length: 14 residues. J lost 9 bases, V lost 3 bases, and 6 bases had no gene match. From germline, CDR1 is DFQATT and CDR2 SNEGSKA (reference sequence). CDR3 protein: CSASMDRGGSPLHF. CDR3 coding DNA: TGCAGTGCTAGTATGGACAGGGGTGGTTCACCCCTCCACTTT.

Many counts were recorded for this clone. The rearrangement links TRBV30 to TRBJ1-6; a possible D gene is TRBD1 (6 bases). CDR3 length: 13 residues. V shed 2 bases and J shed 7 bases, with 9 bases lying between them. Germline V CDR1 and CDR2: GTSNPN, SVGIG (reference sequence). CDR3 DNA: TGTGCCTGGAGTACAACAGGGAATTCACCCCTCCACTTT. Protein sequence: CAWSTTGNSPLHF.

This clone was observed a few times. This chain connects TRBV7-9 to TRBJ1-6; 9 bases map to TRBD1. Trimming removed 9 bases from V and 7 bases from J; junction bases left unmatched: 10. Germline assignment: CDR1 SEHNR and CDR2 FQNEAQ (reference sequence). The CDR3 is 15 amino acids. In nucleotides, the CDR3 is TGTGCCAGTCTCGGTCCGGGACAGGGAAATTCACCCCTCCACTTT. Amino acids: CASLGPGQGNSPLHF.

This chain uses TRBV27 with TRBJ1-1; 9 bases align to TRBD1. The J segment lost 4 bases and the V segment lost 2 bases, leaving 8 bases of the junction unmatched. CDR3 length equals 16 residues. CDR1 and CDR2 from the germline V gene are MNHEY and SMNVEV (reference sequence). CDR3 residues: CASSLLLGTGPTEAFF. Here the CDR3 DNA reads TGTGCCAGCAGTTTACTGTTGGGGACAGGGCCCACTGAAGCTTTCTTT.

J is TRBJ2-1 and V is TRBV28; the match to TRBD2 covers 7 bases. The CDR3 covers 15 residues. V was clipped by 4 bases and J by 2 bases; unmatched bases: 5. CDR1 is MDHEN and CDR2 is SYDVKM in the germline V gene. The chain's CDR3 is CASSSPSGTYNEQFF. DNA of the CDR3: TGTGCCAGCAGTTCCCCTAGCGGCACCTACAATGAGCAGTTCTTC.

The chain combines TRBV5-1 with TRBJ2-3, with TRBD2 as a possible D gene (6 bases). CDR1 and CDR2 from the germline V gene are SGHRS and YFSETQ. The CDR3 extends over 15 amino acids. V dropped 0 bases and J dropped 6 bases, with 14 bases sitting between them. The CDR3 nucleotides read TGCGCCAGCAGCTTGGATCCGGGAGCAGGGGATACGCAGTATTTT. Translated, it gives CASSLDPGAGDTQYF.

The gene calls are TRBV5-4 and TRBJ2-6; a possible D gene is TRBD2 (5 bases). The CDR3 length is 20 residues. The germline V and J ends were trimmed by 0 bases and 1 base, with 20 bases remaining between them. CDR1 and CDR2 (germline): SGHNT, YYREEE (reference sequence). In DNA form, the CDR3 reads TGTGCCAGCAGCTTGGAGCTAGCCGCAAGAGCAGTGTCTGGGGCCAACGTCCTGACTTTC. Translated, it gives CASSLELAARAVSGANVLTF.

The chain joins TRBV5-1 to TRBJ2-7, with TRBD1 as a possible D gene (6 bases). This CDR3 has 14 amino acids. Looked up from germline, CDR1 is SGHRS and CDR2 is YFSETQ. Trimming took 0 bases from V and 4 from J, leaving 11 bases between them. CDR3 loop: CASSLAAGEYEQYV. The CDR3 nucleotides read TGCGCCAGCAGCTTGGCGGCAGGGGAATACGAGCAGTACGTC.

CDR3: CASSLAGRNTEAFF. The CDR3 bases are TGCGCCAGCAGCTTGGCCGGGAGGAACACTGAAGCTTTCTTT. The V call is TRBV5-1, the J call TRBJ1-1; no clear D gene. V lost 0 bases and J 1 base, leaving 7 bases between the germline ends. This CDR3 has 14 amino acids. The germline gives CDR1 SGHRS, CDR2 YFSETQ.

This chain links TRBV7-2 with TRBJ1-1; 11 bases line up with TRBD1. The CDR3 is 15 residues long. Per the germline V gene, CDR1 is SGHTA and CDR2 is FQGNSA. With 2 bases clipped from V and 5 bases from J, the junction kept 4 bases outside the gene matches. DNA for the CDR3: TGTGCCAGCAGCTTATATGGGACAGGGGGAACTGAAGCTTTCTTT. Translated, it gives CASSLYGTGGTEAFF.

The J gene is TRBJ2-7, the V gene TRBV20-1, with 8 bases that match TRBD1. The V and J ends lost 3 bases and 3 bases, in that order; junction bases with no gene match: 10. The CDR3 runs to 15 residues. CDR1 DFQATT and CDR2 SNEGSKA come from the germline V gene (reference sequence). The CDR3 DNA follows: TGCAGTGCTAGTTTTCGAGACAGGGGCTTCTACGAGCAGTACTTC. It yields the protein CSASFRDRGFYEQYF.

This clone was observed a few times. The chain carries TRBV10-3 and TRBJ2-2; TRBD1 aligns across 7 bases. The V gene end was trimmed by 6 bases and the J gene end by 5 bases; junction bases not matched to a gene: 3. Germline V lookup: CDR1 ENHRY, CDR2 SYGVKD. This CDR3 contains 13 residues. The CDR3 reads CAIRGQLTGELFF. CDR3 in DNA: TGTGCCATCAGGGGACAGTTAACCGGGGAGCTGTTTTTT.

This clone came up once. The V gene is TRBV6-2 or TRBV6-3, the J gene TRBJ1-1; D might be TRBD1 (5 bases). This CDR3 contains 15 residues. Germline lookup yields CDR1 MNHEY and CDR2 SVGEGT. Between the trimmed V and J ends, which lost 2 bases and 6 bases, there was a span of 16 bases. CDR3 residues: CASSYEAGYSAEAFF. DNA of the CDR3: TGTGCCAGCAGTTACGAGGCAGGGTATTCTGCTGAAGCTTTCTTT.

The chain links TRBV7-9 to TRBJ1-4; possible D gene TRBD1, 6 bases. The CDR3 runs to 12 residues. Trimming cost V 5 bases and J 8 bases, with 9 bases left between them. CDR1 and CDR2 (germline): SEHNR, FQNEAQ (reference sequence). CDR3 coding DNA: TGTGCCAGCAGCAGTCAGGGGGAAAAACTGTTTTTT. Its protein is CASSSQGEKLFF.

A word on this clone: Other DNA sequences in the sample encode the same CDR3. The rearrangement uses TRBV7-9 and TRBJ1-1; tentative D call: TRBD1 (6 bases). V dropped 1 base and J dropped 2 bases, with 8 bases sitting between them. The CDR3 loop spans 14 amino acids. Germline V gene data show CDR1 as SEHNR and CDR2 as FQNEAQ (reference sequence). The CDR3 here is CASSLGQANTEAFF. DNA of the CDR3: TGTGCCAGCAGCTTAGGACAGGCTAACACTGAAGCTTTCTTT.

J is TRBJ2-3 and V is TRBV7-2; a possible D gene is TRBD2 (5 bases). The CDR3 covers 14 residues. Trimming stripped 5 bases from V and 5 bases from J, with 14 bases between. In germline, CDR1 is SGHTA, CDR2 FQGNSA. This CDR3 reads CASSPQGSVDTQYF. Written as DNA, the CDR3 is TGTGCCAGCAGCCCCCAAGGTAGCGTAGATACGCAGTATTTT.

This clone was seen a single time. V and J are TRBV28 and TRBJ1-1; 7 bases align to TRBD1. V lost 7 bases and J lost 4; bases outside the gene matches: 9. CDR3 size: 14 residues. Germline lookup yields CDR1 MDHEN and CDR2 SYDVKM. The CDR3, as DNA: TGTGCCAGCACGTATATTCAGGGGGGCACTGAAGCTTTCTTT. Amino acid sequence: CASTYIQGGTEAFF.

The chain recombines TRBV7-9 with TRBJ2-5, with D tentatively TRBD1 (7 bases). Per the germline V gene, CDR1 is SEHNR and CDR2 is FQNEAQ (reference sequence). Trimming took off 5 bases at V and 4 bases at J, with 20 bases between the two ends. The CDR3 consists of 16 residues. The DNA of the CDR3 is TGTGCCAGCAGCCCCGGCCAGTCAGGGGGGCCAGAGACCCAGTACTTC. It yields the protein CASSPGQSGGPETQYF.

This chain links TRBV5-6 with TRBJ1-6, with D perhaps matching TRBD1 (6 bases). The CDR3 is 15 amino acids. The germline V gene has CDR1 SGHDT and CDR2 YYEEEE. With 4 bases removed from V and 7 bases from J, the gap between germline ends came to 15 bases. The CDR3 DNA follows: TGTGCCAGCAGCAGGGGGGGCGGTCACAATTCACCCCTCCACTTT. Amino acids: CASSRGGGHNSPLHF.

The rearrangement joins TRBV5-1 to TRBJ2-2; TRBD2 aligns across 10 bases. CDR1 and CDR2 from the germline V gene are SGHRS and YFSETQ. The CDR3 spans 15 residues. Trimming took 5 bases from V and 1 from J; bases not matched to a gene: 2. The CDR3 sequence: CASSPSGGNTGELFF. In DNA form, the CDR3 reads TGCGCCAGCAGTCCTAGCGGGGGGAACACCGGGGAGCTGTTTTTT.

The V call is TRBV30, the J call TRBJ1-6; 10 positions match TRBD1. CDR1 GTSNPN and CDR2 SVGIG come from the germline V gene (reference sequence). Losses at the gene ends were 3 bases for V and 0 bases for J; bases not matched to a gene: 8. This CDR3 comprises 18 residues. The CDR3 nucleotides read TGTGCCTGGAGCCCCTGGACAGGGGGAGTCTCCTATAATTCACCCCTCCACTTT. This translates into CAWSPWTGGVSYNSPLHF.

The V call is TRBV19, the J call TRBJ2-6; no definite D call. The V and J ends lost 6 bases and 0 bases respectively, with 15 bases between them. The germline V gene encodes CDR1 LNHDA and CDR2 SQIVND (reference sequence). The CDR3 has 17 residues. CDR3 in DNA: TGTGCCAGTAGGACCAACTCTAGGAGCTCTGGGGCCAACGTCCTGACTTTC. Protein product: CASRTNSRSSGANVLTF.

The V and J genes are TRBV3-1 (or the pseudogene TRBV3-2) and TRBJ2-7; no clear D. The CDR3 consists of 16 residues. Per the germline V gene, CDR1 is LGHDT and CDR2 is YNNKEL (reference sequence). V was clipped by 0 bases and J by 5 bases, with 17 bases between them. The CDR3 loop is CASSQDEALTFDEQYF. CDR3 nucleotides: TGTGCCAGCAGCCAAGACGAAGCGCTCACGTTCGACGAGCAGTACTTC.

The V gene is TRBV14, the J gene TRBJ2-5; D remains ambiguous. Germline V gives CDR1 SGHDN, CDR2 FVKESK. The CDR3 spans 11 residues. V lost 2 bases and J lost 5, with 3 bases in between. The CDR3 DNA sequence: TGTGCCAGCAGCCAATATGAGACCCAGTACTTC. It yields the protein CASSQYETQYF.

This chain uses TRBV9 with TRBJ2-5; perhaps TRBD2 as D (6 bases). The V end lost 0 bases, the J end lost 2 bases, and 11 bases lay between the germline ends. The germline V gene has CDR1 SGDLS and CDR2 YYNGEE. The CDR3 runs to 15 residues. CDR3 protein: CASSVEGGAQETQYF. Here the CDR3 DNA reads TGTGCCAGCAGCGTAGAAGGAGGGGCTCAAGAGACCCAGTACTTC.

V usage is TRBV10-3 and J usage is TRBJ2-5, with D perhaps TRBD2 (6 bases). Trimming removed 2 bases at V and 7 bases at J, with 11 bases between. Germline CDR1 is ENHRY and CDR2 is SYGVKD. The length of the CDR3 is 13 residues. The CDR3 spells CAISEPRRGTQYF. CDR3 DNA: TGTGCCATCAGTGAGCCACGGCGGGGGACCCAGTACTTC.

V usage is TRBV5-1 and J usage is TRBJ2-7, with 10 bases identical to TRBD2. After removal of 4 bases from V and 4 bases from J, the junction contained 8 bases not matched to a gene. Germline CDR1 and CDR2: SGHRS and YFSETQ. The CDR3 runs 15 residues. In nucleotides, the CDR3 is TGCGCCAGCAGCCCGAGACCTAGCGGGGGTTACGAGCAGTACTTC. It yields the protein CASSPRPSGGYEQYF.